Following are 26 T cell receptor beta chains from one sample sequenced in a study of cytomegalovirus exposure and HLA in healthy donors. PCR primers comprised 60 Vbeta and 13 Jbeta primers. The method was immunoSEQ multiplex PCR; TCRdb's version includes in-frame clones alone and lacks a portion of them. This sample has approximately 170,000 clones, with 80% to 90% found just once. The specimen was PBMCs. The receptors were sampled from a male donor in good health and CMV-seronegative.

This clone has more than one count but fewer than ten. The chain employs TRBV7-9 and TRBJ2-7, with 7 bases fitting TRBD1. The CDR3 sequence is 11 residues long. CDR1 is SEHNR, CDR2 FQNEAQ, per germline (reference sequence). The ends lost 6 bases at V and 7 bases at J; junction bases unmatched: 3. CDR3 DNA: TGTGCCAGCAGACAGGGACAGGAGCAGTACTTC. Protein sequence: CASRQGQEQYF.

The genes are TRBV6-1 and TRBJ2-3; 10 nucleotides align to TRBD1. The CDR3 is made up of 15 amino acids. Germline loops: CDR1 MNHNS, CDR2 SASEGT. V was clipped by 6 bases and J by 3 bases; unmatched bases: 6. The CDR3 DNA reads as TGTGCCAGCAGCACCGGGACAGGGGTAACAGATACGCAGTATTTT. This translates into CASSTGTGVTDTQYF.

The rearrangement links TRBV6-1 to TRBJ2-5, with TRBD1 matching over 9 bases. This CDR3 spans 15 amino acids. Losses at the gene ends were 7 bases for V and 1 base for J; bases not matched to a gene: 7. The germline V gene has CDR1 MNHNS and CDR2 SASEGT. CDR3: CASTGTGPLQETQYF. The DNA of the CDR3 is TGTGCCAGCACCGGGACAGGGCCCCTCCAAGAGACCCAGTACTTC.

The chain employs TRBV27 and TRBJ2-1, with TRBD2 matching 9 bases. Germline lookup yields CDR1 MNHEY and CDR2 SMNVEV (reference sequence). This CDR3 is built from 15 residues. The J segment lost 7 bases and the V segment lost 4 bases, leaving 8 bases of the junction unmatched. The CDR3 nucleotides read TGTGCCAGCAGTTGGGGCGGGGGGGCATGGAATGAGCAGTTCTTC. This codes for CASSWGGGAWNEQFF.

This chain links TRBV19 with TRBJ2-2; 9 nucleotides agree with TRBD1. The length of the CDR3 is 14 residues. V dropped 9 bases and J dropped 2; count of bases not matched to a gene: 4. Germline CDR1 and CDR2: LNHDA and SQIVND (reference sequence). The CDR3 is CASRDRANTGELFF. In DNA, the CDR3 is TGTGCCAGCCGGGACAGGGCTAACACCGGGGAGCTGTTTTTT.

Of note for this clone: Other DNA sequences in the same sample also yield this CDR3. The CDR3 protein is CASSSSGEQYF. CDR3 DNA: TGTGCCAGCAGCTCCTCCGGGGAGCAGTACTTC. The genes are TRBV7-9 and TRBJ2-7; D remains ambiguous. This CDR3 region has 11 residues. The V gene's germline CDR1 is SEHNR and CDR2 FQNEAQ (reference sequence). Deletions cut 4 bases from V and 7 bases from J, with 8 bases between.

This clone was counted between two and nine times. The chain is built from TRBV6-5 and TRBJ2-3; D is possibly TRBD2 (7 bases). The ends were cut back, 8 bases at V and 4 bases at J, with 16 bases in the middle. CDR1 and CDR2 from the germline V gene are MNHEY and SVGAGI. This CDR3 comprises 14 residues. The CDR3 nucleotides are TGTGCCAGCTACTCGGGGGGCGGGGCAGATACGCAGTATTTT. Translating it yields CASYSGGGADTQYF.

The rearrangement links TRBV4-1 to TRBJ2-6; a weak D match, TRBD2 (5 bases). Germline V gene sequence: CDR1 MGHRA, CDR2 YSYEKL. Trimming removed 0 bases from V and 3 bases from J, with 15 bases in between. The CDR3 covers 18 residues. In DNA, the CDR3 is TGCGCCAGCAGCCAAGAAGGACTGCCAAACTTTGGGGCCAACGTCCTGACTTTC. Translated, it gives CASSQEGLPNFGANVLTF.

This clone was observed once. The chain recombines TRBV7-8 with TRBJ2-3; 7 bases are shared with TRBD1. The germline V gene has CDR1 SGHVS and CDR2 FQNEAQ. The CDR3 has 15 amino acids. V dropped 3 bases and J dropped 0; count of bases not matched to a gene: 3. The DNA of the CDR3 is TGTGCCAGCAGCTTGAGGGGGCAGAGCACAGATACGCAGTATTTT. Translated, it gives CASSLRGQSTDTQYF. Filled out from reference TRBV7-8 and TRBJ2-3, the complete variable domain reads GAGVSQSPRYKVAKRGQDVALRCDPISGHVSLFWYQQALGQGPEFLTYFQNEAQLDKSGLPSDRFFAERPEGSVSTLKIQRTQQEDSAVYLCASSLRGQSTDTQYFGPGTRLTVL.

The chain links TRBV18 to TRBJ1-2; possible D gene TRBD1, 5 bases. The CDR3 sequence is 13 residues long. The germline gives CDR1 KGHSH, CDR2 LQKENI. Trimming removed 0 bases from V and 12 bases from J, with 14 bases in between. For the CDR3, the DNA is TGTGCCAGCTCACCACCGCCTGGACAATACGACACCTTC. This codes for CASSPPPGQYDTF.

The V call is TRBV4-1, the J call TRBJ2-7; a weak D match, TRBD1 (5 bases). The CDR3 is made up of 14 amino acids. V was cut by 0 bases and J by 5 bases, with 11 bases left in between. Germline V gene data show CDR1 as MGHRA and CDR2 as YSYEKL. CDR3 loop: CASSQDRQGDEQYF. Here the CDR3 DNA reads TGCGCCAGCAGCCAAGATCGGCAGGGTGACGAGCAGTACTTC.

This chain links TRBV27 with TRBJ1-3; D is undetermined. V was clipped by 5 bases and J by 2 bases, with 10 bases between them. Germline-derived CDR1 and CDR2 are MNHEY and SMNVEV (reference sequence). The CDR3 is made up of 14 amino acids. CDR3 loop: CASSLSRAGNTIYF. CDR3 nucleotides: TGTGCCAGCAGTCTCTCGCGGGCTGGAAACACCATATATTTT.

This CDR3 is CASSPIVRDTGELFF. Here the CDR3 DNA reads TGTGCCAGCTCACCGATAGTTCGGGACACCGGGGAGCTGTTTTTT. J is TRBJ2-2 and V is TRBV18; D is uncertain. The V end was cut by 3 bases, the J end by 3 bases, with 11 bases between. The germline V gene encodes CDR1 KGHSH and CDR2 LQKENI. This CDR3 has 15 residues.

DNA of the CDR3: TGCGCCAGCAGCCAAGGACTAGTGGGCGAGCAGTACTTC. This gives the protein CASSQGLVGEQYF. V gene TRBV5-1 combines with J gene TRBJ2-7; 7 nucleotides agree with TRBD2. This CDR3 has 13 residues. The V and J ends lost 4 bases and 6 bases, in that order; junction bases with no gene match: 7. Germline lookup yields CDR1 SGHRS and CDR2 YFSETQ.

The rearrangement links TRBV25-1 to TRBJ2-7; the D is unclear. Germline values: CDR1 MGHDK, CDR2 SYGVNS. V lost 5 bases and J 1 base, leaving 9 bases between the germline ends. CDR3 length equals 13 residues. The CDR3 DNA follows: TGTGCCAGCAGTTCCAGGTTTTCCTACGAGCAGTACTTC. This sequence encodes CASSSRFSYEQYF.

The chain uses TRBV5-4 and TRBJ1-1; D possibly corresponds to TRBD1 (6 bases). The CDR3 is made up of 14 amino acids. The germline gives CDR1 SGHNT, CDR2 YYREEE (reference sequence). V shed 5 bases and J shed 1 base, with 12 bases lying between them. The DNA for the CDR3 is TGTGCCAGCAGTTTCAGGGGAACGAACACTGAAGCTTTCTTT. Amino acid sequence: CASSFRGTNTEAFF.

The CDR3 coding sequence is TGTGCCAGCAGCCAAGATTCTAGCGGGAGTTCTCCCTACAATGAGCAGTTCTTC. Translated, it gives CASSQDSSGSSPYNEQFF. The gene calls are TRBV4-2 and TRBJ2-1, with TRBD2 matching 10 bases. Germline values: CDR1 LGHNA, CDR2 YNFKEQ. V was pared by 0 bases and J by 2 bases, with 7 bases of the junction left unmatched. CDR3 length: 18 residues.

This chain links TRBV6-1 with TRBJ2-7, with TRBD2 matching 10 bases. The junction had 11 bases not matched to a gene; V was cut back by 6 bases and J by 6 bases. CDR1 is MNHNS, CDR2 SASEGT, per germline. The CDR3 length is 15 residues. The CDR3 reads CASSATAGGPSEQYF. Written as DNA, the CDR3 is TGTGCCAGCAGCGCTACAGCGGGAGGGCCGTCCGAGCAGTACTTC.

This sequence joins TRBV27 and TRBJ2-7, with D tentatively TRBD2 (6 bases). Trimming pared 6 bases from V and 6 bases from J, leaving 15 bases between. This CDR3 contains 13 residues. Germline V gene data show CDR1 as MNHEY and CDR2 as SMNVEV (reference sequence). The CDR3 DNA follows: TGTGCCAGCAGCCGGGGGTGGGGGATCGAGCAGTACTTC. Translated, it gives CASSRGWGIEQYF.

The V gene is TRBV4-1, the J gene TRBJ2-5; D possibly corresponds to TRBD1 (6 bases). Germline lookup yields CDR1 MGHRA and CDR2 YSYEKL. With 0 bases removed from V and 1 base from J, the gap between germline ends came to 15 bases. This CDR3 region has 17 residues. The CDR3 protein is CASSQDLDSALQETQYF. The CDR3 coding sequence is TGCGCCAGCAGCCAAGATTTGGACAGCGCCCTCCAAGAGACCCAGTACTTC.

This clone showed up just a few times. The genes are TRBV5-1 and TRBJ1-1; D possibly corresponds to TRBD1 (6 bases). The CDR3 totals 15 residues. Germline V CDR1 and CDR2: SGHRS, YFSETQ. V was pared by 6 bases and J by 1 base, with 16 bases between. The CDR3 bases are TGCGCCAGCACAGAATTGGACAGCAAGAACACTGAAGCTTTCTTT. Its translation: CASTELDSKNTEAFF.

The chain has TRBV5-1 and TRBJ2-7, with 7 bases lining up with TRBD1. V lost 4 bases and J lost 0; bases outside the gene matches: 4. Per the germline V gene, CDR1 is SGHRS and CDR2 is YFSETQ. The CDR3 totals 14 residues. The CDR3 sequence is CASSLGQPSYEQYF. The CDR3 nucleotides read TGCGCCAGCAGCCTGGGACAGCCCTCCTACGAGCAGTACTTC.

The rearrangement links TRBV4-2 to TRBJ1-2, with TRBD1 matching over 10 bases. This CDR3 contains 14 residues. Germline V gene sequence: CDR1 LGHNA, CDR2 YNFKEQ. V trimming: 4 bases; J trimming: 3 bases; junction bases outside the gene matches: 2. CDR3 in amino acids: CASSLGQGDYGYTF. The CDR3 region has the DNA TGTGCCAGCAGCCTCGGACAGGGGGACTATGGCTACACCTTC.

This clone showed up just a few times. The chain carries TRBV5-8 and TRBJ1-1, with 8 bases that match TRBD1. The CDR3 totals 15 residues. The germline gives CDR1 SGHTS, CDR2 YDEGEE. Unmatched junction bases numbered 7, after V lost 2 bases and J lost 4 bases. The CDR3 region is CASSFISTGGTEAFF. The CDR3 DNA is TGTGCCAGCAGCTTTATTAGTACAGGGGGCACTGAAGCTTTCTTT.

The chain links TRBV15 to TRBJ2-7; 12 bases align to TRBD2. Trimming cost V 5 bases and J 3 bases; bases outside gene matches: 2. The CDR3 consists of 14 residues. Germline V gene lookup returns CDR1 LNHNV and CDR2 YYDKDF (reference sequence). CDR3 region: CATSLAGGSYEQYF. The CDR3 bases are TGTGCCACCAGCCTAGCGGGGGGGAGCTACGAGCAGTACTTC. Supplemented by reference TRBV15 and TRBJ2-7, the full variable domain reads DAMVIQNPRYQVTQFGKPVTLSCSQTLNHNVMYWYQQKSSQAPKLLFHYYDKDFNNEADTPDNFQSRRPNTSFCFLDIRSPGLGDTAMYLCATSLAGGSYEQYFGPGTRLTVT.

This clone was counted between two and nine times. The same CDR3 can be traced to other DNA sequences in this sample. The chain uses TRBV6-5 and TRBJ1-1; no clear D. Per germline, CDR1 MNHEY and CDR2 SVGAGI. With 2 bases removed from V and 1 base from J, the gap between germline ends came to 5 bases. The CDR3 has 13 amino acids. The CDR3 protein is CASSYGQNTEAFF. CDR3 sequence (DNA): TGTGCCAGCAGTTACGGCCAGAACACTGAAGCTTTCTTT.